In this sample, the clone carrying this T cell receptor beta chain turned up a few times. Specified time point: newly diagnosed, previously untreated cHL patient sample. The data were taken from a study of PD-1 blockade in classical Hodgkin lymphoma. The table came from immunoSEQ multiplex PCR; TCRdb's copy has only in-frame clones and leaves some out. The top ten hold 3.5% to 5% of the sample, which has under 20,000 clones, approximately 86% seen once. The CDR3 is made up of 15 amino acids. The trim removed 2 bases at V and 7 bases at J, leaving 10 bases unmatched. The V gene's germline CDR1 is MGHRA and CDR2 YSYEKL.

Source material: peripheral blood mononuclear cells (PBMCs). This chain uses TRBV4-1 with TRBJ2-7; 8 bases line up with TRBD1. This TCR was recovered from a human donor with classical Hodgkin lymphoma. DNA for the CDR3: TGCGCCAGCAGCCAACAGACAGGGGCGTTGGGTGAGCAGTACTTC. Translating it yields CASSQQTGALGEQYF.